Listed below are T cell receptor beta chains from one sample, sequenced in a study of T cell changes during pregnancy in multiple sclerosis. This table comes from immunoSEQ multiplex PCR, and its TCRdb copy is limited to in-frame clones, with some not included. The table has over 45,000 clones, about 92% seen once. The sample consisted of CD4+ T cells from peripheral blood mononuclear cells, taken in the second trimester of pregnancy. The source is a female donor in good health, enrolled as a control in a pregnancy study. Each CDR3 is given with its conserved first and last residue. D genes are given only for firm matches. The size entry is marked missing in some rows and otherwise reads once, few, many or a size class.

CDR3aa | CDR3nt | v_gene | d_gene | abundance | j_gene
CASSVGGRVNEQYF | TGTGCCAGCAGCGTAGGGGGCAGGGTAAACGAGCAGTACTTC | TRBV9 | . | . | TRBJ2-7
CASSHRDRGDTGELFF | TGTGCCAGCAGCCACCGGGACAGGGGTGACACCGGGGAGCTGTTTTTT | TRBV14 | TRBD1 | . | TRBJ2-2
CASSLDRENTQYF | TGTGCCAGCAGCCTGGACAGGGAAAATACGCAGTATTTT | TRBV5-4 | TRBD1 | . | TRBJ2-3
CASSTTAAGTEAFF | TGTGCCAGTAGTACAACGGCCGCCGGGACTGAAGCTTTCTTT | TRBV19 | . | . | TRBJ1-1
CSVDSSLETQYF | TGCAGCGTCGACTCCTCTCTTGAGACCCAGTACTTC | TRBV29-1 | . | . | TRBJ2-5
CASSLYRDSKLEYF | TGTGCCAGCAGTCTCTACCGGGACTCAAAATTGGAGTACTTC | TRBV27 | . | . | TRBJ2-4
CASSYLPGDYGYTF | TGTGCCAGCAGTTACTTGCCAGGGGACTATGGCTACACCTTC | TRBV6-5 | . | . | TRBJ1-2
CASSHGQGIHEQFF | TGCGCCAGCAGCCATGGACAGGGGATCCATGAGCAGTTCTTC | TRBV4-1 | TRBD1 | . | TRBJ2-1
CASSFVGGNTEAFF | TGTGCCAGTAGCTTTGTGGGGGGGAACACTGAAGCTTTCTTT | TRBV19 | . | . | TRBJ1-1
CASSYGGTGEAFF | TGTGCCAGCAGCTACGGGGGGACGGGTGAAGCTTTCTTT | TRBV7-2 | . | few | TRBJ1-1